This passage covers 4 T cell receptor beta chains from one sample sequenced in a study of blood T cell repertoires in COVID-19. Repertoires were generated with immunoSEQ multiplex PCR, while TCRdb's copy carries only in-frame clones and drops some. Among about 300,000 clones listed, around nine tenths were seen once. The specimen sequenced was PBMCs or T cells enriched from blood (not recorded which). Every receptor here comes from a woman aged 45-65 years who had been exposed to COVID-19.

V and J are TRBV7-9 and TRBJ2-7; D is perhaps TRBD1 (5 bases). The CDR3 totals 16 residues. From germline, CDR1 is SEHNR and CDR2 FQNEAQ (reference sequence). V was clipped by 4 bases and J by 0 bases, with 16 bases between them. The CDR3 coding sequence is TGTGCCAGCAGCTCCGAACAAAGGGGTGCCTCCTACGAGCAGTACTTC. Its protein is CASSSEQRGASYEQYF.

This chain links TRBV7-2 with TRBJ2-7; 8 nucleotides agree with TRBD2. The CDR3 has 15 amino acids. J gave up 3 bases and V 2 bases, and 6 bases lay outside the gene matches. Germline V gene sequence: CDR1 SGHTA, CDR2 FQGNSA. CDR3 sequence (DNA): TGTGCCAGCAGCTTACCGGGACTAGAGGGCTACGAGCAGTACTTC. Translated: CASSLPGLEGYEQYF.

V usage is TRBV15 and J usage is TRBJ1-5, with 10 bases lining up with TRBD1. Per the germline V gene, CDR1 is LNHNV and CDR2 is YYDKDF (reference sequence). This CDR3 region has 14 residues. V trimming: 8 bases; J trimming: 1 base; junction bases outside the gene matches: 2. The CDR3 nucleotides read TGTGCCACCCAGACAGGGGGCAGCAATCAGCCCCAGCATTTT. It yields the protein CATQTGGSNQPQHF. The variable domain in full, completed from reference TRBV15 and TRBJ1-5, reads DAMVIQNPRYQVTQFGKPVTLSCSQTLNHNVMYWYQQKSSQAPKLLFHYYDKDFNNEADTPDNFQSRRPNTSFCFLDIRSPGLGDTAMYLCATQTGGSNQPQHFGDGTRLSIL.

This rearrangement joins TRBV2 to TRBJ2-7, with 7 bases matching TRBD1. V shed 6 bases and J 0 bases; nucleotides not matched to a gene: 2. Germline V lookup: CDR1 SNHLY, CDR2 FYNNEI. The CDR3 length is 13 residues. Here the CDR3 DNA reads TGTGCCAGCAGGGGGACAGCCTCCTACGAGCAGTACTTC. Protein: CASRGTASYEQYF.